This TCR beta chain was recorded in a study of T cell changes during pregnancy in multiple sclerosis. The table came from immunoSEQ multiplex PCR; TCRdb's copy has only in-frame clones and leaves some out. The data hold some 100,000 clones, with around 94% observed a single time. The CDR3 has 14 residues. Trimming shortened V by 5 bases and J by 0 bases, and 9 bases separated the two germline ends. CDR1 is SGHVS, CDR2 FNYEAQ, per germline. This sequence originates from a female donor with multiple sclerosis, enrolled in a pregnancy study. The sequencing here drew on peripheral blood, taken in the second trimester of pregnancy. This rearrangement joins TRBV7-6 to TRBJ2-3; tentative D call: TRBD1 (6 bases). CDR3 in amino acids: CASSLDSSTDTQYF. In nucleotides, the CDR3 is TGTGCCAGCAGCCTGGACAGTAGCACAGATACGCAGTATTTT.